This TCR beta chain came from a study of T cell responses to AZD1222 COVID-19 vaccine. Method: immunoSEQ multiplex PCR; TCRdb's copy keeps in-frame clones and lacks some. The sample holds tens of thousands of clones, roughly 89% seen once. The CDR3 totals 16 residues. V gave up 3 bases and J gave up 3 bases; unmatched junction bases: 5. Germline assignment: CDR1 MNHEY and CDR2 SVGAGI. The sequence was collected from an adult in good health. The chain couples TRBV6-5 to TRBJ2-3, with 11 bases that match TRBD1. Specimen: peripheral blood, collected on day 0 of AZD1222 vaccination. CDR3 sequence (DNA): TGTGCCAGCAGTTATTCGGACAGGGGGCTAACAGATACGCAGTATTTT. Amino acid sequence: CASSYSDRGLTDTQYF.